The rows below give T cell receptor beta chains drawn from one sample of a study of blood T cell repertoires in COVID-19. Profiled with immunoSEQ multiplex PCR; TCRdb holds only in-frame clones, not every one. This table holds 110,000 or so clones, 70% to 90% found once. The sample comprised peripheral blood. The receptor set was obtained from a man in his forties with acute or convalescent COVID-19. Each CDR3 is given without its conserved first and last residue.

>TRBJ2-1|TRBV7-7
ASSSGVAGENEQF
>TRBJ2-7|TRBV7-2
ASSLVPTGGGPYEQY
>TRBJ1-4|TRBV5-8
ASSTTGTLNEKLF
>TRBJ1-1|TRBV5-6
ASSLFAGVREAF
>TRBJ1-3|TRBV5-8
ASSLYGNTIY
>TRBJ2-5|TRBV11-1
ASSFNQGEETQY
>TRBJ2-5|TRBV7-2
ASSLWTGGGETQY
>TRBJ2-3|TRBV19
ASSMEVGTQY
>TRBJ2-1|TRBV19
ACQGKRGGPNEQF
>TRBJ1-2|TRBV19
ASSIRQNYGYT
>TRBJ1-2|TRBV24-1
ATSAGQVYGWT
>TRBJ1-1|TRBV14
ASSRVQGTEAF
>TRBJ1-5|TRBV6-5
ASTPTWTGDQPQH
>TRBJ2-7|TRBV11-2
ASSSWTSGGATSEQY
>TRBJ2-7|TRBV2
ASSYDNSYEQY
>TRBJ2-7|TRBV4-1
ASSRGLAGGSEQY
>TRBJ1-5|TRBV2
ASSRDSTQH
>TRBJ1-1|TRBV9
ASSPEDDRGFMMNTEAF
>TRBJ1-2|TRBV2
ASREGQGARGYT
>TRBJ1-6|TRBV3-1/TRBV3-2
ASSQDGPGGGSPLH
>TRBJ2-1|TRBV25-1
ASSSATYNEQF
>TRBJ2-1|TRBV24-1
ATGGQGAHEQF
>TRBJ2-7|TRBV11-2
ASSLEQIYEQY
>TRBJ2-5|TRBV6-5
ASRRTGQETQY
>TRBJ2-7|TRBV6-5
ASSFGQSYEQY
>TRBJ2-3|TRBV5-1
ASRTSGGTDTQY
>TRBJ1-1|TRBV6-4
ASSDGTGARAF
>TRBJ2-7|TRBV6-6
ATSRSDRGLYEQY
>TRBJ1-3|TRBV18
ASSPSQGALSGNTIY
>TRBJ2-7|TRBV7-9
AGKPTASYEQY
>TRBJ1-3|TRBV4-1
ASSQDPLDQPGNTIY
>TRBJ1-5|TRBV30
AWSVETGANQPQH
>TRBJ2-3|TRBV29-1
SVVRGQTSTDTQY
>TRBJ2-7|TRBV12-3/TRBV12-4
ASMQGFGQY
>TRBJ2-5|TRBV7-9
ASSLGGVRETQY
>TRBJ2-5|TRBV30
AWSDLLAGGQGAQETQY
>TRBJ2-1|TRBV9
ASSSSTSGEQF
>TRBJ2-7|TRBV3-1/TRBV3-2
ASSQDGAYEQY
>TRBJ2-3|TRBV18
ASSPPGASTDTQY
>TRBJ1-1|TRBV5-1
ASSTGTLSEAF
>TRBJ2-3|TRBV10-3
AISEWASGENTDTQY
>TRBJ1-2|TRBV12-3/TRBV12-4
ASSLSGGGYT
>TRBJ1-4|TRBV6-5
ASSTGTALEKLF
>TRBJ1-2|TRBV6-2/TRBV6-3
ASSSGYGYT
>TRBJ2-3|TRBV4-2
ASSLRGSGVNTDTQY
>TRBJ2-7|TRBV5-6
ASTTGASYEQY